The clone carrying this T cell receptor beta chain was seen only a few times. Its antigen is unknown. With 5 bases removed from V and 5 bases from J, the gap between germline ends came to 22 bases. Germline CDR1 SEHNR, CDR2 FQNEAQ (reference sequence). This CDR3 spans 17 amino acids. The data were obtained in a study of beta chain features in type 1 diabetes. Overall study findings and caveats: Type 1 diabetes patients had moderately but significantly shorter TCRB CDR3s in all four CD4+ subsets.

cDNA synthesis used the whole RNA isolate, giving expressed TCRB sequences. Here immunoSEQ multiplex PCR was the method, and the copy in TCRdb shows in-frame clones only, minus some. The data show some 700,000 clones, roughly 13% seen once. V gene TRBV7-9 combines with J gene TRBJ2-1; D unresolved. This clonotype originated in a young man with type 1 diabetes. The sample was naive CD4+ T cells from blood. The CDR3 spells CASSPSFLRRLNNEQFF. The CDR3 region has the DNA TGTGCCAGCAGCCCTTCATTCCTCCGGCGGCTAAACAATGAGCAGTTCTTC.